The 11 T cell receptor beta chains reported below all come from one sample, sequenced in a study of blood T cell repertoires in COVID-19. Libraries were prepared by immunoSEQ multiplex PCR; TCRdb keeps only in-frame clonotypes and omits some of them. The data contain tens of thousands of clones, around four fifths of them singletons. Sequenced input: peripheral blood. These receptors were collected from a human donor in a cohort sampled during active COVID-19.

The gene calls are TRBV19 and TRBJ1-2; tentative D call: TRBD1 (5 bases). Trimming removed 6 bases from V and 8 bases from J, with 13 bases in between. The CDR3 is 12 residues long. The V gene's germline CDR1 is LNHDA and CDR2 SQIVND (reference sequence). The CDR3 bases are TGTGCCAGTAGGGAGGGGCCAGGGGGCTACACCTTC. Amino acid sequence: CASREGPGGYTF.

The DNA of the CDR3 is TGTGCCAGCAGTTACTCGGATAGGGGAAACACTGAAGCTTTCTTT. This sequence encodes CASSYSDRGNTEAFF. The chain links TRBV6-2 or TRBV6-3 to TRBJ1-1; perhaps TRBD1 as D (5 bases). The CDR3 totals 15 residues. Per germline, CDR1 MNHEY and CDR2 SVGEGT. Trimming left V 0 bases short and J 2 bases short, with 10 bases between.

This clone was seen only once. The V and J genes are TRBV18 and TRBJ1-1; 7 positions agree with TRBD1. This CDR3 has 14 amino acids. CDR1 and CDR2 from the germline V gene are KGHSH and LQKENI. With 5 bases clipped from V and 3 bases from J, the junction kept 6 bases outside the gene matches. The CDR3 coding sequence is TGTGCCAGCTCAGTACAGGGGATGGACACTGAAGCTTTCTTT. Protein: CASSVQGMDTEAFF.

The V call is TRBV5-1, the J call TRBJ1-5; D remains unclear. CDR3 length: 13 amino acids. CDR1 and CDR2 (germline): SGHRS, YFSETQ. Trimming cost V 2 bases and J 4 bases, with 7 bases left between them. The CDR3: CASSFDSNQPQHF. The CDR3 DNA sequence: TGCGCCAGCAGCTTCGATAGTAATCAGCCCCAGCATTTT.

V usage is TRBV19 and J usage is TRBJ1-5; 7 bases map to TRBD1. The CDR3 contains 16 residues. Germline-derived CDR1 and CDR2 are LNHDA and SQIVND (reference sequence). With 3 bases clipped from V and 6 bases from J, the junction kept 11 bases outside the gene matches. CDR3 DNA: TGTGCCAGTAGTATTTTGAGACAGGGAAGGGGTCAGCCCCAGCATTTT. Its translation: CASSILRQGRGQPQHF.

This chain's CDR3 is CASSPQPNYGYTF. CDR3 nucleotides: TGTGCCAGCTCACCACAGCCTAACTATGGCTACACCTTC. The V and J genes are TRBV18 and TRBJ1-2; the D is unclear. Germline values: CDR1 KGHSH, CDR2 LQKENI. V shed 1 base and J shed 0 bases, with 3 bases lying between them. The CDR3 has 13 residues.

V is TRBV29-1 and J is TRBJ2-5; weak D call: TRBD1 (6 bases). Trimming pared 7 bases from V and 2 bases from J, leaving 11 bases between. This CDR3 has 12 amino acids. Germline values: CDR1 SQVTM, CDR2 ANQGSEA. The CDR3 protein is CSADSRQETQYF. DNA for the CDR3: TGCAGCGCGGACAGCCGTCAAGAGACCCAGTACTTC.

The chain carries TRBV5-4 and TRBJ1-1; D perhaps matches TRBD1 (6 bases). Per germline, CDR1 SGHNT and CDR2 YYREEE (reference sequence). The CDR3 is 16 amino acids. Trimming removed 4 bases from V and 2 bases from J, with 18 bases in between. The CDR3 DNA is TGTGCCAGCAGCCCTAGAGCCACAGGGAGAAACACTGAAGCTTTCTTT. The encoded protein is CASSPRATGRNTEAFF.

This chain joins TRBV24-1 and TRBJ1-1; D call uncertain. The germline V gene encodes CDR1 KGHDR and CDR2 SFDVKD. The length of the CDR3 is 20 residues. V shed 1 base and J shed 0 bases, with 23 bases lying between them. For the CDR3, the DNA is TGTGCCACCAGTGATTTCTTCTACCCGGGAGGAGGCGACATGAACACTGAAGCTTTCTTT. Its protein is CATSDFFYPGGGDMNTEAFF.

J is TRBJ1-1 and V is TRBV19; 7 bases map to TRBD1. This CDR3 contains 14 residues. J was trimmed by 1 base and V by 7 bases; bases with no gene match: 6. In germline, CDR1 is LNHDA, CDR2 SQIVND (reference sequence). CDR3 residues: CASTNRGGNTEAFF. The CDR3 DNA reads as TGTGCCAGTACCAACAGGGGTGGGAACACTGAAGCTTTCTTT.

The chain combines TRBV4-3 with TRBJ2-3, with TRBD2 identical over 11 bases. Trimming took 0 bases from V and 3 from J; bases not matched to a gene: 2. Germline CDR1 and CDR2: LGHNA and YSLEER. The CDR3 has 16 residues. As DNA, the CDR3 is TGCGCCAGCAGCCAAGATAGGACTAGCGGGACAGATACGCAGTATTTT. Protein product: CASSQDRTSGTDTQYF.